The 21 T cell receptor beta chains listed next were all sequenced from one sample in a study of blood T cell repertoires in COVID-19. TCRdb's copy holds only in-frame clones and misses some; the assay was immunoSEQ multiplex PCR. Among some 150,000 clones listed, roughly four fifths were seen once. Sequencing input: peripheral blood. The receptors originated from a man aged 35-49 years who had recovered from COVID-19.

This clone was picked up a small number of times. This chain uses TRBV19 with TRBJ2-3; D ambiguous. This CDR3 spans 14 amino acids. Looked up from germline, CDR1 is LNHDA and CDR2 is SQIVND (reference sequence). With 1 base removed from V and 1 base from J, the gap between germline ends came to 6 bases. CDR3 amino acids: CASSIGAGTDTQYF. CDR3 DNA: TGTGCCAGTAGTATAGGGGCTGGCACAGATACGCAGTATTTT.

The J gene is TRBJ2-3, the V gene TRBV5-6; D gene unclear. The V end was cut by 8 bases, the J end by 8 bases, with 12 bases between. The CDR3 runs 11 residues. The germline gives CDR1 SGHDT, CDR2 YYEEEE. The CDR3 region is CASILSGTQYF. The CDR3 nucleotides read TGTGCCAGTATTCTGTCCGGTACGCAGTATTTT. Combining the CDR3 with reference TRBV5-6 and TRBJ2-3 gives the whole variable domain DAGVTQSPTHLIKTRGQQVTLRCSPKSGHDTVSWYQQALGQGPQFIFQYYEEEERQRGNFPDRFSGHQFPNYSSELNVNALLLGDSALYLCASILSGTQYFGPGTRLTVL.

This chain connects TRBV5-5 to TRBJ1-3, with 8 positions matching TRBD1. The V segment lost 4 bases and the J segment 0 bases; nucleotides outside the gene matches: 9. Germline V gene sequence: CDR1 SGHKS, CDR2 YYEKEE (reference sequence). This CDR3 region has 17 residues. This CDR3 reads CASSRMGGTGSGNTIYF. The CDR3 nucleotides are TGTGCCAGCAGCAGAATGGGCGGGACAGGCTCTGGAAACACCATATATTTT.

The chain links TRBV11-2 to TRBJ2-5; 9 positions agree with TRBD1. J gave up 5 bases and V 4 bases, and 8 bases lay outside the gene matches. The CDR3 sequence is 15 residues long. The germline V gene encodes CDR1 SGHAT and CDR2 FQNNGV. CDR3 DNA sequence: TGTGCCAGCAGCTCCGGACAGGGGAGGAGGGAGACCCAGTACTTC. It specifies CASSSGQGRRETQYF.

The chain is built from TRBV18 and TRBJ2-3; D might be TRBD1 (5 bases). Trimming removed 3 bases at V and 2 bases at J, with 9 bases between. CDR1 and CDR2 from the germline V gene are KGHSH and LQKENI. The CDR3 covers 14 residues. CDR3 in DNA: TGTGCCAGCTCACCGGGGCAGGACACAGATACGCAGTATTTT. Its protein product is CASSPGQDTDTQYF.

The rearrangement links TRBV27 to TRBJ1-5; D perhaps matches TRBD1 (6 bases). V was clipped by 3 bases and J by 5 bases, with 8 bases between them. The CDR3 is made up of 13 amino acids. Germline V gives CDR1 MNHEY, CDR2 SMNVEV (reference sequence). This chain's CDR3 is CASSLDRDQPQHF. The DNA of the CDR3 is TGTGCCAGCAGTTTGGACAGAGATCAGCCCCAGCATTTT.

The chain combines TRBV2 with TRBJ2-5, with a tentative D call TRBD2 (5 bases). V was shortened by 8 bases and J by 5 bases, with 15 bases between the two germline ends. The CDR3 loop spans 13 amino acids. Germline loops: CDR1 SNHLY, CDR2 FYNNEI. Written as DNA, the CDR3 is TGTGCCAGCTGCGAGCTAACGGGGGAGACCCAGTACTTC. This codes for CASCELTGETQYF.

The chain carries TRBV4-3 and TRBJ2-1; the match to TRBD2 covers 10 bases. Germline loops: CDR1 LGHNA, CDR2 YSLEER. Germline trimming cut 4 bases from V and 4 bases from J; bases unmatched to any gene: 4. The CDR3 contains 15 residues. CDR3 residues: CASSRALAGYNEQFF. CDR3 nucleotide sequence: TGCGCCAGCAGCCGGGCACTAGCGGGGTACAATGAGCAGTTCTTC.

The chain is built from TRBV9 and TRBJ2-2, with D unresolved. V shed 4 bases and J shed 3 bases, with 16 bases lying between them. CDR1 and CDR2 (germline): SGDLS, YYNGEE. The CDR3 is 16 amino acids. The CDR3 reads CASSPSRFADTGELFF. Written as DNA, the CDR3 is TGTGCCAGCAGCCCCAGTCGGTTCGCGGACACCGGGGAGCTGTTTTTT. Variable domain in full (rest from reference TRBV9 and TRBJ2-2): DSGVTQTPKHLITATGQRVTLRCSPRSGDLSVYWYQQSLDQGLQFLIQYYNGEERAKGNILERFSAQQFPDLHSELNLSSLELGDSALYFCASSPSRFADTGELFFGEGSRLTVL.

This chain links TRBV4-3 with TRBJ1-6; D is unresolved. Trimming removed 0 bases from V and 10 bases from J, with 7 bases in between. The CDR3 has 13 amino acids. Germline V gene lookup returns CDR1 LGHNA and CDR2 YSLEER. CDR3 DNA: TGCGCCAGCAGCCAAGATCCACTGTCACCCCTCCACTTT. Its protein product is CASSQDPLSPLHF.

V gene TRBV28 combines with J gene TRBJ2-2; 9 bases match TRBD1. This CDR3 is built from 17 residues. Germline loops: CDR1 MDHEN, CDR2 SYDVKM. V was pared by 6 bases and J by 0 bases, with 8 bases of the junction left unmatched. Here the CDR3 DNA reads TGTGCCAGCAGGCCCCGAGGACAGGGGTCGAACACCGGGGAGCTGTTTTTT. The encoded protein is CASRPRGQGSNTGELFF.

The chain has TRBV30 and TRBJ2-5; D may be TRBD2 (6 bases). The germline gives CDR1 GTSNPN, CDR2 SVGIG (reference sequence). The V and J ends lost 4 bases and 4 bases respectively, with 19 bases between them. There are 15 residues in the CDR3. The chain's CDR3 is CAWNPVGGTTETQYF. The CDR3 DNA reads TGTGCCTGGAACCCCGTCGGGGGAACAACAGAGACCCAGTACTTC.

The V gene is TRBV28, the J gene TRBJ2-7, with 10 positions matching TRBD2. J lost 3 bases, V lost 1 base, and 12 bases had no gene match. The CDR3 runs to 18 residues. The germline CDR1 and CDR2 sequences are MDHEN and SYDVKM. This chain's CDR3 is CASSLYLLLAGVFYEQYF. The CDR3 nucleotides are TGTGCCAGCAGTTTATACCTCTTGCTAGCGGGAGTCTTCTACGAGCAGTACTTC.

The chain couples TRBV10-1 to TRBJ1-2; no reliable D call. Germline loops: CDR1 WNHNN, CDR2 SYGVQD (reference sequence). CDR3 length: 16 amino acids. V dropped 6 bases and J dropped 4 bases, with 21 bases sitting between them. The CDR3 loop reads CASRPWVSAPSYGYTF. The CDR3 DNA reads as TGCGCCAGCAGACCCTGGGTCAGCGCACCATCCTATGGCTACACCTTC.

The chain combines TRBV19 with TRBJ2-1; D perhaps matches TRBD2 (7 bases). The V gene lost 5 bases and the J gene lost 2 bases, with 25 bases spanning the gap. CDR3 length: 19 residues. CDR1 and CDR2 from the germline V gene are LNHDA and SQIVND (reference sequence). For the CDR3, the DNA is TGTGCCAGTAGTCCCAGGGGCATTAGCGGGTCGGCCCCCTACAATGAGCAGTTCTTC. This codes for CASSPRGISGSAPYNEQFF.

The chain combines TRBV19 with TRBJ1-4, with D perhaps matching TRBD1 (6 bases). V lost 1 base to trimming and J lost 6 bases, with 6 bases between them. CDR1 and CDR2 (germline): LNHDA, SQIVND (reference sequence). The CDR3 has 13 amino acids. CDR3 sequence reads: CASSIGTDEKLFF. DNA of the CDR3: TGTGCCAGTAGTATAGGGACAGATGAAAAACTGTTTTTT. Full variable domain (rest looked up from reference TRBV19 and TRBJ1-4): DGGITQSPKYLFRKEGQNVTLSCEQNLNHDAMYWYRQDPGQGLRLIYYSQIVNDFQKGDIAEGYSVSREKKESFPLTVTSAQKNPTAFYLCASSIGTDEKLFFGSGTQLSVL.

The V and J genes are TRBV7-9 and TRBJ1-2, with TRBD1 identical over 7 bases. Germline trimming cut 5 bases from V and 5 bases from J; bases unmatched to any gene: 8. The CDR3 runs 14 residues. Germline loops: CDR1 SEHNR, CDR2 FQNEAQ (reference sequence). CDR3 DNA sequence: TGTGCCAGCAGCCCCGAGGAGGGGGCTTATGGCTACACCTTC. It specifies CASSPEEGAYGYTF. Based on the CDR3 plus reference TRBV7-9 and TRBJ1-2, the full variable domain is DTGVSQNPRHKITKRGQNVTFRCDPISEHNRLYWYRQTLGQGPEFLTYFQNEAQLEKSRLLSDRFSAERPKGSFSTLEIQRTEQGDSAMYLCASSPEEGAYGYTFGSGTRLTVV.

The chain couples TRBV12-3 or TRBV12-4 to TRBJ1-2, with D uncertain. V was pared by 5 bases and J by 7 bases, with 14 bases between. The CDR3 covers 13 residues. CDR3 residues: CASSPSLRGGYTF. The CDR3 region has the DNA TGTGCCAGCAGTCCTTCCCTACGGGGTGGCTACACCTTC.

The rearrangement joins TRBV9 to TRBJ2-3; 9 nucleotides line up with TRBD2. CDR1 is SGDLS, CDR2 YYNGEE, per germline. The CDR3 is made up of 15 amino acids. V lost 3 bases to trimming and J lost 3 bases; unmatched junction nucleotides: 5. The CDR3 loop is CASSELAGQTDTQYF. The CDR3 DNA is TGTGCCAGCAGCGAACTAGCGGGCCAAACAGATACGCAGTATTTT.

The table lists this clone with a count of one. The chain employs TRBV2 and TRBJ2-3; no clear D. Germline V gene lookup returns CDR1 SNHLY and CDR2 FYNNEI. CDR3 length equals 13 residues. With 4 bases removed from V and 5 bases from J, the gap between germline ends came to 10 bases. In nucleotides, the CDR3 is TGTGCCAGCAGTGTTTTTGAGGAAGATACGCAGTATTTT. Translated: CASSVFEEDTQYF.

The chain combines TRBV15 with TRBJ1-4, with 12 bases that match TRBD1. The CDR3 has 16 amino acids. After removal of 1 base from V and 7 bases from J, the junction contained 4 bases not matched to a gene. Germline CDR1 and CDR2: LNHNV and YYDKDF (reference sequence). CDR3 in amino acids: CATSRGDRGLSEKLFF. The CDR3 nucleotides read TGTGCCACCAGCAGAGGGGACAGGGGGCTAAGTGAAAAACTGTTTTTT.